Below, 29 T cell receptor beta chains from the same sample are listed, as sequenced in a study of cytomegalovirus exposure and HLA in healthy donors. The primer mix had 60 Vbeta and 13 Jbeta primers. Repertoires were generated with immunoSEQ multiplex PCR, while TCRdb's copy carries only in-frame clones and drops some. The data hold under 150,000 clones, with around 74% observed a single time. Specimen: PBMCs. Receptors were obtained from a woman aged 18-29 years in good health and CMV-seronegative.

The genes are TRBV9 and TRBJ2-1, with 9 bases aligning to TRBD1. Losses at the gene ends were 6 bases for V and 3 bases for J; bases not matched to a gene: 7. The CDR3 covers 15 residues. Germline V gene lookup returns CDR1 SGDLS and CDR2 YYNGEE. This CDR3 is CASNLQGANYNEQFF. The CDR3 DNA is TGTGCCAGCAACCTACAGGGGGCTAACTACAATGAGCAGTTCTTC.

J is TRBJ2-5 and V is TRBV18, with 10 positions matching TRBD1. The J call is doubtful: the DNA matches TRBJ2-7 better. Germline loops: CDR1 KGHSH, CDR2 LQKENI. The CDR3 spans 15 residues. The CDR3 region is CASSPTRQGAVEQYF. The CDR3, as DNA: TGTGCCAGCTCACCCACGCGACAGGGGGCAGTCGAGCAGTACTTC.

The chain joins TRBV20-1 to TRBJ2-1, with 9 bases aligning to TRBD2. The germline CDR1 and CDR2 sequences are DFQATT and SNEGSKA (reference sequence). V lost 6 bases to trimming and J lost 11 bases; unmatched junction nucleotides: 5. The CDR3 is made up of 11 amino acids. The CDR3 sequence: CSASSGGKQFF. The DNA for the CDR3 is TGCAGTGCCAGTAGCGGGGGCAAGCAGTTCTTC.

CDR3 DNA: TGTGCCAGCAGCTTGGGTGCCAGCTCTGGAAACACCATATATTTT. Amino acids: CASSLGASSGNTIYF. This chain uses TRBV5-4 with TRBJ1-3; D is unresolved. This CDR3 is built from 15 residues. V lost 0 bases, J lost 0 bases, and 7 bases lay in between. Looked up from germline, CDR1 is SGHNT and CDR2 is YYREEE (reference sequence).

This chain joins TRBV30 and TRBJ1-5; 8 nucleotides match TRBD1. Germline trimming cut 4 bases from V and 1 base from J; bases unmatched to any gene: 3. The CDR3 has 14 residues. CDR1 GTSNPN and CDR2 SVGIG come from the germline V gene (reference sequence). This CDR3 reads CAWNRGLSNQPQHF. DNA of the CDR3: TGTGCCTGGAACAGGGGGTTGAGCAATCAGCCCCAGCATTTT.

The V gene is TRBV5-1, the J gene TRBJ1-1; 7 nucleotides match TRBD1. The CDR3 spans 15 residues. J was trimmed by 1 base and V by 0 bases; bases with no gene match: 3. The V gene's germline CDR1 is SGHRS and CDR2 YFSETQ. The CDR3: CASSLEGQPNTEAFF. The CDR3 bases are TGCGCCAGCAGCTTGGAGGGACAGCCGAACACTGAAGCTTTCTTT.

This clone was counted a single time. The rearrangement uses TRBV7-6 and TRBJ2-5, with 10 bases aligning to TRBD2. CDR3 length equals 15 residues. V lost 4 bases, J lost 7 bases, and 9 bases stayed unmatched. CDR1 and CDR2 (germline): SGHVS, FNYEAQ. CDR3 residues: CASSSTSGAEGTQYF. The CDR3 DNA is TGTGCCAGCAGCTCAACTAGCGGGGCGGAAGGGACCCAGTACTTC. Using reference TRBV7-6 and TRBJ2-5 for the parts outside the CDR3, the full variable domain is GAGVSQSPRYKVTKRGQDVALRCDPISGHVSLYWYRQALGQGPEFLTYFNYEAQQDKSGLPNDRFSAERPEGSISTLTIQRTEQRDSAMYRCASSSTSGAEGTQYFGPGTRLLVL.

The chain carries TRBV7-9 and TRBJ2-1, with no clear D. Trimming stripped 1 base from V and 5 bases from J, with 12 bases between. The CDR3 length is 15 residues. Germline assignment: CDR1 SEHNR and CDR2 FQNEAQ (reference sequence). The CDR3: CASSLGTSSNNEQFF. As DNA, the CDR3 is TGTGCCAGCAGCTTAGGTACTTCGTCTAACAATGAGCAGTTCTTC.

The chain couples TRBV7-9 to TRBJ1-1; D gene ambiguous. This CDR3 region has 13 residues. The V gene lost 2 bases and the J gene lost 1 base, with 5 bases spanning the gap. Germline values: CDR1 SEHNR, CDR2 FQNEAQ (reference sequence). CDR3 sequence reads: CASSLSRNTEAFF. In DNA form, the CDR3 reads TGTGCCAGCAGCTTAAGCCGGAACACTGAAGCTTTCTTT.

A note on this clone: One end of the junction is discordant with germline, which a read error may explain. V is TRBV19 and J is TRBJ1-1; 10 bases line up with TRBD1. CDR1 and CDR2 (germline): LNHDA, SQIVND (reference sequence). The CDR3 spans 16 residues. The CDR3 DNA sequence: TGTGCCAGTACCAGGACAGGGGGAAAGGTGAAGACTGAAGCTTTCTTT. Translating it yields CASTRTGGKVKTEAFF.

A word on this clone: Other DNA variants within this sample encode the same CDR3. The chain recombines TRBV7-2 with TRBJ1-2; no reliable D call. Trimming removed 0 bases at V and 4 bases at J, with 12 bases between. CDR3 length: 15 residues. Germline V lookup: CDR1 SGHTA, CDR2 FQGNSA. CDR3: CASSLALQAFYGYTF. The CDR3, as DNA: TGTGCCAGCAGCTTAGCTCTCCAGGCCTTCTATGGCTACACCTTC.

This clone has only a few counts. This chain uses TRBV5-1 with TRBJ2-5, with 7 bases aligning to TRBD1. Germline V gene lookup returns CDR1 SGHRS and CDR2 YFSETQ. V lost 2 bases and J lost 4; bases outside the gene matches: 2. The CDR3 has 13 residues. Written as DNA, the CDR3 is TGCGCCAGCAGCTTCGGACAGGTAGAGACCCAGTACTTC. Translating gives CASSFGQVETQYF.

The chain has TRBV15 and TRBJ2-2, with a weak D call TRBD1 (6 bases). Germline V gives CDR1 LNHNV, CDR2 YYDKDF (reference sequence). This CDR3 has 14 residues. V gave up 0 bases and J gave up 8 bases, with 10 bases separating them. In DNA form, the CDR3 reads TGTGCCACCAGCAGAGACACCACAGGGGGGGAGCTGTTTTTT. Amino acids: CATSRDTTGGELFF.

The chain employs TRBV10-2 and TRBJ1-1, with D perhaps TRBD1 (5 bases). Germline CDR1 is WSHSY and CDR2 is SAAADI. The CDR3 is 13 residues long. Trimming removed 4 bases at V and 4 bases at J, with 10 bases between. Written as DNA, the CDR3 is TGCGCCAGCAGTGGGGGCTTATTCACTGAAGCTTTCTTT. This translates into CASSGGLFTEAFF.

The CDR3 sequence: CASSSMNTEAFF. The CDR3 DNA reads TGTGCCAGCAGCTCAATGAACACTGAAGCTTTCTTT. This chain joins TRBV7-8 and TRBJ1-1; D gene uncertain. The V and J ends lost 4 bases and 0 bases respectively, with 3 bases between them. The CDR3 spans 12 residues. The germline V gene encodes CDR1 SGHVS and CDR2 FQNEAQ.

The J gene is TRBJ2-7, the V gene TRBV9, with a weak D call TRBD1 (6 bases). The CDR3 runs to 13 residues. V lost 1 base to trimming and J lost 3 bases, with 8 bases between them. Germline V gene sequence: CDR1 SGDLS, CDR2 YYNGEE. CDR3 residues: CASSVTTGYEQYF. In DNA, the CDR3 is TGTGCCAGCAGCGTAACGACAGGCTACGAGCAGTACTTC. The variable domain in full, with the rest retrieved from reference TRBV9 and TRBJ2-7, is DSGVTQTPKHLITATGQRVTLRCSPRSGDLSVYWYQQSLDQGLQFLIQYYNGEERAKGNILERFSAQQFPDLHSELNLSSLELGDSALYFCASSVTTGYEQYFGPGTRLTVT.

The chain is built from TRBV28 and TRBJ1-1, with unresolved D. Trimming cost V 8 bases and J 5 bases, with 9 bases left between them. The CDR3 extends over 11 amino acids. Looked up from germline, CDR1 is MDHEN and CDR2 is SYDVKM. In DNA form, the CDR3 reads TGTGCCAGCCCCCGGGGAACTGAAGCTTTCTTT. Translating gives CASPRGTEAFF.

This chain links TRBV5-4 with TRBJ2-2, with 9 bases fitting TRBD1. The germline V gene encodes CDR1 SGHNT and CDR2 YYREEE (reference sequence). Trimming at V came to 2 bases and at J to 5 bases, leaving 4 bases not matched to a gene. This CDR3 is built from 15 residues. Here the CDR3 DNA reads TGTGCCAGCAGCTTCGACAGGGGGAGAACCGGGGAGCTGTTTTTT. Its protein product is CASSFDRGRTGELFF.

This clone was observed a handful of times. This chain joins TRBV6-5 and TRBJ1-2; D unresolved. The germline CDR1 and CDR2 sequences are MNHEY and SVGAGI. V lost 8 bases, J lost 4 bases, and 17 bases lay in between. CDR3 length equals 14 residues. The chain's CDR3 is CASGRMTSFYGYTF. CDR3 DNA sequence: TGTGCCAGCGGCAGGATGACATCTTTCTATGGCTACACCTTC.

The chain uses TRBV7-9 and TRBJ2-5, with no clear D. Trimming removed 3 bases at V and 1 base at J, with 9 bases between. CDR1 and CDR2 from the germline V gene are SEHNR and FQNEAQ (reference sequence). This CDR3 has 14 amino acids. The CDR3: CASSFVALQETQYF. CDR3 nucleotides: TGTGCCAGCAGCTTTGTTGCGCTCCAAGAGACCCAGTACTTC.

This clone was detected only a few times. The chain recombines TRBV5-1 with TRBJ1-1; a possible D gene is TRBD1 (5 bases). The CDR3 spans 13 residues. The V end was cut by 0 bases, the J end by 7 bases, with 10 bases between. CDR1 and CDR2 (germline): SGHRS, YFSETQ. CDR3 amino acids: CASSLEPDIEAFF. DNA for the CDR3: TGCGCCAGCAGCTTGGAGCCGGACATTGAAGCTTTCTTT.

This chain's CDR3 is CASSLSQGIQETQYF. The CDR3 DNA follows: TGTGCCAGCAGTTTATCCCAGGGGATACAAGAGACCCAGTACTTC. The chain combines TRBV27 with TRBJ2-5, with D maybe TRBD1 (6 bases). Germline values: CDR1 MNHEY, CDR2 SMNVEV (reference sequence). Trimming cost V 0 bases and J 2 bases, with 10 bases left between them. This CDR3 comprises 15 residues.

The chain employs TRBV9 and TRBJ2-5, with 9 nucleotides matching TRBD1. The CDR3 runs 16 residues. The germline gives CDR1 SGDLS, CDR2 YYNGEE. J was trimmed by 5 bases and V by 0 bases; bases with no gene match: 8. In DNA form, the CDR3 reads TGTGCCAGCAGCGTAGAGGGACAGGGTTCATGGGAGACCCAGTACTTC. Its translation: CASSVEGQGSWETQYF.

The chain uses TRBV4-1 and TRBJ1-5, with 8 positions matching TRBD1. The CDR3 covers 15 residues. Per the germline V gene, CDR1 is MGHRA and CDR2 is YSYEKL. V lost 0 bases to trimming and J lost 6 bases; unmatched junction nucleotides: 4. The CDR3 spells CASSQDQGAGQPQHF. The CDR3 DNA is TGCGCCAGCAGCCAAGATCAGGGGGCAGGTCAGCCCCAGCATTTT.

V is TRBV7-6 and J is TRBJ1-2; D gene unclear. Germline V gene sequence: CDR1 SGHVS, CDR2 FNYEAQ. The V end was cut by 1 base, the J end by 2 bases, with 11 bases between. This CDR3 is built from 15 residues. The CDR3 loop is CASSLETSQNYGYTF. The DNA of the CDR3 is TGTGCCAGCAGCTTAGAAACCTCCCAGAACTATGGCTACACCTTC.

The chain carries TRBV6-5 and TRBJ2-7; 11 bases align to TRBD1. V lost 5 bases, J lost 5 bases, and 5 bases stayed unmatched. The CDR3 is 14 residues long. CDR1 and CDR2 (germline): MNHEY, SVGAGI. The CDR3: CASSGQGASDEQYF. The CDR3 DNA reads as TGTGCCAGCAGTGGACAGGGGGCAAGCGACGAGCAGTACTTC.

This CDR3 is CASSEMGLDQYF. The DNA for the CDR3 is TGTGCCAGCAGTGAAATGGGACTAGATCAGTACTTC. The chain uses TRBV6-1 and TRBJ2-7, with 8 bases fitting TRBD2. V shed 2 bases, J shed 10 bases, and the junction held 4 bases outside the gene matches. CDR3 size: 12 residues. Germline V gene lookup returns CDR1 MNHNS and CDR2 SASEGT.

This clone was observed a few times. The chain carries TRBV2 and TRBJ2-1; 8 bases match TRBD2. This CDR3 has 13 amino acids. The V and J ends lost 10 bases and 8 bases, in that order; junction bases with no gene match: 10. Germline CDR1 and CDR2: SNHLY and FYNNEI. CDR3 in DNA: TGTGCCACCCAACCGGGGGGGGCGGATGAGCAGTTCTTC. It specifies CATQPGGADEQFF.

V gene TRBV15 combines with J gene TRBJ2-5; TRBD2 might be the D (6 bases). There are 13 residues in the CDR3. The V gene lost 6 bases and the J gene lost 9 bases, with 17 bases spanning the gap. CDR1 LNHNV and CDR2 YYDKDF come from the germline V gene (reference sequence). As DNA, the CDR3 is TGTGCCACCAGAGACGGGGAGGTACGGGCCCAGTACTTC. It encodes CATRDGEVRAQYF.